These 14 T cell receptor beta chains were all obtained from the same sample, sequenced in a study of blood T cell repertoires in COVID-19. Repertoires were generated with immunoSEQ multiplex PCR, while TCRdb's copy carries only in-frame clones and drops some. The sample consists of about 63,000 clones, roughly 80% of them appearing once. Sample: PBMCs or T cells enriched from blood (not recorded which). The source of these receptors is a woman in her thirties or forties with acute COVID-19.

This CDR3 reads CASSLRGRAHEQYF. CDR3 DNA: TGCGCCAGCAGTCTGCGCGGGAGGGCCCACGAGCAGTACTTC. The V call is TRBV5-1, the J call TRBJ2-7; the match to TRBD2 covers 9 bases. The CDR3 loop spans 14 amino acids. Germline V lookup: CDR1 SGHRS, CDR2 YFSETQ. The V and J ends lost 5 bases and 5 bases, in that order; junction bases with no gene match: 8.

The chain combines TRBV5-6 with TRBJ1-5; 7 nucleotides agree with TRBD1. Germline V gives CDR1 SGHDT, CDR2 YYEEEE. This CDR3 has 14 amino acids. Trimming took 2 bases from V and 4 from J; bases not matched to a gene: 3. CDR3 loop: CASSFGQVNQPQHF. For the CDR3, the DNA is TGTGCCAGCAGCTTTGGACAGGTTAATCAGCCCCAGCATTTT.

V is TRBV5-1 and J is TRBJ1-2; TRBD1 agrees at 7 bases. CDR1 is SGHRS, CDR2 YFSETQ, per germline. The ends lost 2 bases at V and 7 bases at J; junction bases unmatched: 5. The CDR3 extends over 13 amino acids. CDR3 bases: TGCGCCAGCAGCTTCCACAGGGGAGGTGGCTACACCTTC. It translates to CASSFHRGGGYTF.

V gene TRBV19 combines with J gene TRBJ2-1; no clear D. The CDR3 is 14 residues long. Trimming shortened V by 6 bases and J by 2 bases, and 11 bases separated the two germline ends. Germline CDR1 reads LNHDA; CDR2 reads SQIVND (reference sequence). The CDR3 nucleotides are TGTGCCAGTAGGGTTAGTCTCGCCTACAATGAGCAGTTCTTC. Translated: CASRVSLAYNEQFF.

The chain combines TRBV11-1 with TRBJ1-2; a possible D gene is TRBD1 (6 bases). Trimming left V 2 bases short and J 5 bases short, with 9 bases between. From germline, CDR1 is SGHAT and CDR2 FQDESV (reference sequence). This CDR3 contains 13 residues. CDR3 nucleotides: TGTGCCAGCAGCTTAAAGAGGGGGTATGGCTACACCTTC. Translation: CASSLKRGYGYTF. Supplemented by reference TRBV11-1 and TRBJ1-2, the full variable domain reads EAEVAQSPRYKITEKSQAVAFWCDPISGHATLYWYRQILGQGPELLVQFQDESVVDDSQLPKDRFSAERLKGVDSTLKIQPAELGDSAMYLCASSLKRGYGYTFGSGTRLTVV.

J is TRBJ2-1 and V is TRBV15; 9 positions match TRBD2. CDR1 is LNHNV and CDR2 is YYDKDF in the germline V gene (reference sequence). Unmatched junction bases numbered 2, after V lost 3 bases and J lost 5 bases. CDR3 size: 14 residues. Here the CDR3 reads CATSSGLANNEQFF. The CDR3 region has the DNA TGTGCCACCAGCAGCGGACTAGCGAACAATGAGCAGTTCTTC.

The genes are TRBV7-9 and TRBJ2-5; D call uncertain. Trimming pared 5 bases from V and 5 bases from J, leaving 15 bases between. The CDR3 has 14 amino acids. Germline V gives CDR1 SEHNR, CDR2 FQNEAQ (reference sequence). CDR3 amino acids: CASSPPLGLETQYF. The CDR3, as DNA: TGTGCCAGCAGCCCCCCCCTTGGGCTGGAGACCCAGTACTTC. Looking up the rest from reference TRBV7-9 and TRBJ2-5 gives the full variable domain: DTGVSQNPRHKITKRGQNVTFRCDPISEHNRLYWYRQTLGQGPEFLTYFQNEAQLEKSRLLSDRFSAERPKGSFSTLEIQRTEQGDSAMYLCASSPPLGLETQYFGPGTRLLVL.

This rearrangement joins TRBV11-1 to TRBJ1-5; 8 bases map to TRBD1. Germline V gene lookup returns CDR1 SGHAT and CDR2 FQDESV (reference sequence). Trimming removed 5 bases from V and 4 bases from J; junction bases left unmatched: 7. The CDR3 extends over 15 amino acids. The DNA for the CDR3 is TGTGCCAGCAGCCCCGACAGGGGAGGGAATCAGCCCCAGCATTTT. It translates to CASSPDRGGNQPQHF. Complete variable domain (other parts from reference TRBV11-1 and TRBJ1-5): EAEVAQSPRYKITEKSQAVAFWCDPISGHATLYWYRQILGQGPELLVQFQDESVVDDSQLPKDRFSAERLKGVDSTLKIQPAELGDSAMYLCASSPDRGGNQPQHFGDGTRLSIL.

This clone was seen a single time. The sample holds other DNA sequences that translate to the same CDR3. This chain connects TRBV3-1 (or the pseudogene TRBV3-2) to TRBJ2-7; D possibly corresponds to TRBD2 (5 bases). The germline gives CDR1 LGHDT, CDR2 YNNKEL (reference sequence). The CDR3 totals 16 residues. V was pared by 1 base and J by 2 bases, with 15 bases between. CDR3 amino acids: CASSQAALDLPYEQYF. The CDR3 DNA sequence: TGTGCCAGCAGCCAAGCTGCTTTGGACTTGCCCTACGAGCAGTACTTC.

This rearrangement joins TRBV6-5 to TRBJ2-2; D remains unclear. V lost 7 bases and J 6 bases, leaving 15 bases between the germline ends. CDR3 length: 14 amino acids. Looked up from germline, CDR1 is MNHEY and CDR2 is SVGAGI. CDR3: CASIQSSRAGELFF. The CDR3 DNA reads TGTGCCAGCATTCAGTCCTCACGGGCCGGGGAGCTGTTTTTT.

This clone showed up just a few times. In DNA, the CDR3 is TGCGCCAGCAGTCAAGAGACAGGGGGAAGTGGCTACACCTTC. Protein sequence: CASSQETGGSGYTF. The V call is TRBV23-1, the J call TRBJ1-2; 9 bases line up with TRBD1. TRBV23-1 is labeled an ORF, and its function is uncertain. This CDR3 spans 14 amino acids. V gave up 2 bases and J gave up 7 bases; unmatched junction bases: 5.

This rearrangement joins TRBV28 to TRBJ2-2, with TRBD1 matching over 8 bases. J lost 4 bases, V lost 5 bases, and 6 bases had no gene match. The CDR3 length is 15 residues. CDR1 and CDR2 from the germline V gene are MDHEN and SYDVKM. The CDR3 here is CASSLDRVFTGELFF. The CDR3 nucleotides are TGTGCCAGCAGTCTGGACAGGGTATTCACCGGGGAGCTGTTTTTT.

The CDR3 region is CASSLRESADTQYF. The CDR3 DNA follows: TGCGCCAGCAGCTTGAGGGAGAGCGCAGATACGCAGTATTTT. The V call is TRBV5-1, the J call TRBJ2-3; D possibly corresponds to TRBD2 (5 bases). Trimming removed 1 base at V and 4 bases at J, with 10 bases between. The CDR3 spans 14 residues. The germline V gene has CDR1 SGHRS and CDR2 YFSETQ.

V gene TRBV7-9 combines with J gene TRBJ1-1; 9 bases line up with TRBD1. CDR3 length equals 16 residues. The ends lost 5 bases at V and 1 base at J; junction bases unmatched: 8. Germline V CDR1 and CDR2: SEHNR, FQNEAQ (reference sequence). CDR3: CASSPDRGSGNTEAFF. The CDR3 DNA reads as TGTGCCAGCAGCCCTGACAGGGGGTCGGGGAACACTGAAGCTTTCTTT.